The 26 T cell receptor beta chains below all came from one sample that was sequenced in a study of CD8+ T cells in alopecia areata. A sort of pooled cutaneous lymph node cells used CD4, CD8alpha, NKG2D, NKG2ACE and other stains. Extraction of RNA preceded its reverse transcription into cDNA, which served as the sequencing template. Only in-frame clones appear in the TCRdb table, and some are missing; sequencing was by immunoSEQ multiplex PCR. This sample has approximately 280,000 clones and no singletons, with less than 1.5% in the ten largest. Specimen: CD4+ T cells sorted from a lymph node. The receptor set was obtained from a C3H/HeJ mouse with alopecia areata. For the strain, the MHC haplotype given is H2-k.

This clone appeared a few times. Mouse names are used for the genes. With the read ending 4 residues before the CDR3 end, the germline J gene is used to fill in that end. J is TRBJ2-5 and V is TRBV1; no clear D. CDR1 NSQYPW and CDR2 LRSPGD come from the germline V gene (reference sequence). This CDR3 has 14 residues. The sequenced part of the CDR3 DNA is TGCACCTGCAGTGCAGATTACCAGGAAGAC. This translates into CTCSADYQED. The entire CDR3 sequence reads CTCSADYQEDTQYF.

Turning to this clone: Each gene name is a mouse one. The read terminates 4 residues ahead of where the CDR3 ends, so the germline J gene completes it. The chain joins TRBV1 to TRBJ2-7; D is possibly TRBD1 (5 bases). CDR3 length: 15 amino acids. Germline CDR1 is NSQYPW and CDR2 is LRSPGD (reference sequence). Incomplete CDR3 DNA: TGCACCTGCAGTGCAGATTGGCCAGGGCGTTAT. Protein sequence: CTCSADWPGRY. The entire CDR3 protein is CTCSADWPGRYEQYF.

Details on this clone: Genes and germline are mouse. Read data end 4 residues before the CDR3 end; the end is taken from the germline J gene. The rearrangement uses TRBV19 and TRBJ1-1; 9 bases agree with TRBD1. Germline values: CDR1 FNHDT, CDR2 SITEND (reference sequence). The CDR3 runs 13 residues. CDR3 sequence: CASSIDRGGEVFF. The sequenced part of the CDR3 DNA is TGTGCCAGCAGTATCGACAGGGGGGGA.

This clone has a handful of counts. Gene names and germline match the mouse. The sample carries other DNA sequences with the same CDR3. Incomplete CDR3 DNA: TGTGCCAGCACCCGGGGGGCGAGAGAC. Translation: CASTRGARD. The CDR3, in full, reads CASTRGARDTQYF. The V call is TRBV19, the J call TRBJ2-5; maybe TRBD2 (7 bases). The observed sequence ends 4 residues before the CDR3 terminus, with the missing tail filled in from the germline J gene. This CDR3 region has 13 residues. Germline assignment: CDR1 FNHDT and CDR2 SITEND (reference sequence). The whole variable domain, remainder taken from reference TRBV19 and TRBJ2-5, is GGIITQTPKFLIGQEGQKLTLKCQQNFNHDTMYWYRQDSGKGLRLIYYSITENDLQKGDLSEGYDASREKKSSFSLTVTSAQKNEMAVFLCASTRGARDTQYFGPGTRLLVL.

Remarks on this clone: Gene names follow the mouse nomenclature. The read terminates 4 residues ahead of where the CDR3 ends, so the germline J gene completes it. The chain uses TRBV13-1 and TRBJ1-2; 9 positions match TRBD1. Germline V lookup: CDR1 NSHNY, CDR2 SYGAGN. The length of the CDR3 is 15 residues. CDR3 region: CASSEVQGAGSDYTF. Incomplete CDR3 DNA: TGTGCCAGCAGTGAAGTACAGGGGGCGGGTTCC.

In this sample, this clone turned up a few times. Genes and germline come from the mouse. The CDR3 loop is CASSPGQGNAEQFF. CDR3 DNA, as far as it was read: TGTGCCAGCAGTCCGGGACAGGGGAATGCT. J is TRBJ2-1 and V is TRBV19, with 10 bases identical to TRBD1. The CDR3 goes on 4 residues after the read ends, and that part is filled in from the germline J gene. V was clipped by 4 bases and J by 5 bases; unmatched bases: 3. Germline CDR1 and CDR2: FNHDT and SITEND (reference sequence). The CDR3 runs 14 residues.

A remark on this clone: Gene and germline names: mouse. The read ends 4 residues early relative to the CDR3; the germline J gene fills the gap. The V gene is TRBV13-2, the J gene TRBJ2-7; maybe TRBD2 (6 bases). The CDR3 sequence is 15 residues long. Germline CDR1 and CDR2: NNHNN and SYGAGS (reference sequence). V was cut by 0 bases and J by 3 bases, with 13 bases left in between. CDR3 residues: CASGDALGNFYEQYF. Incomplete CDR3 DNA: TGTGCCAGCGGTGATGCTCTGGGGAACTTCTAT.

This clone came up a few times. The gene names here belong to mouse. The CDR3 extends 4 residues past the end of the read, so its final part is completed from the germline J gene. The chain uses TRBV13-2 and TRBJ2-1; weak D call: TRBD2 (6 bases). The CDR3 contains 15 residues. Trimming took off 5 bases at V and 3 bases at J, with 15 bases between the two ends. Per the germline V gene, CDR1 is NNHNN and CDR2 is SYGAGS (reference sequence). The DNA read from the CDR3 is TGTGCCAGCGGGGCCCCGACTGGCGTCTATGCT. Amino acid sequence: CASGAPTGVYA. The CDR3, in full, reads CASGAPTGVYAEQFF.

This clone has only a few counts. Gene names and germline refer to mouse. Coverage ceases 4 residues before the CDR3 finishes, and the germline J gene fills in the end. The rearrangement uses TRBV19 and TRBJ2-7, with TRBD2 matching over 10 bases. Germline values: CDR1 FNHDT, CDR2 SITEND (reference sequence). Unmatched junction bases numbered 6, after V lost 4 bases and J lost 2 bases. CDR3 size: 15 residues. The CDR3: CASSSWGLGTYEQYF. The DNA read from the CDR3 is TGTGCCAGCAGTTCCTGGGGACTGGGGACCTAT.

This clone was detected only a few times. Germline and genes: mouse. From the germline J gene comes the end of the CDR3, since the read stops 4 residues before it. Other DNA sequences in the same sample also yield this CDR3. The chain employs TRBV1 and TRBJ1-2; D is undetermined. This CDR3 contains 15 residues. Germline CDR1 and CDR2: NSQYPW and LRSPGD (reference sequence). Trimming left V 0 bases short and J 0 bases short, with 8 bases between. CDR3 DNA, as far as it was read: TGCACCTGCAGTGCAGACCGCCAGGCAAACTCC. The encoded protein is CTCSADRQANS. The full CDR3 sequence reads CTCSADRQANSDYTF.

A remark on this clone: Here the gene names and germline are mouse. The read terminates 3 residues before the CDR3 end, so the remaining end is supplied by the germline J gene. This chain connects TRBV5 to TRBJ1-6, with a tentative D call TRBD1 (6 bases). TRBJ1-6 is treated as an ORF (open reading frame) with a function not yet certain. Germline V gene sequence: CDR1 LGHNA, CDR2 YNLKQL (reference sequence). The CDR3 is 14 amino acids. The V end lost 6 bases, the J end lost 3 bases, and 9 bases lay between the germline ends. The CDR3 sequence: CASRGQDYNSPLYF. CDR3 DNA (partial): TGTGCCAGCAGGGGACAAGACTATAATTCGCCC.

In the case of this clone: These gene names are mouse names. The CDR3 end lies 4 residues beyond the end of the read and is filled in from the germline J gene. The chain employs TRBV5 and TRBJ2-3; D perhaps matches TRBD1 (6 bases). This CDR3 comprises 15 residues. Looked up from germline, CDR1 is LGHNA and CDR2 is YNLKQL (reference sequence). The germline V and J ends were trimmed by 2 bases and 3 bases, with 12 bases remaining between them. The sequenced part of the CDR3 DNA is TGTGCCAGCAGCCAACCCACAGGGAAAGCAGAA. Protein sequence: CASSQPTGKAE. The whole CDR3 sequence is CASSQPTGKAETLYF.

This clone came up a few times. Gene names and germline refer to mouse. The same CDR3 arises from other DNA sequences in this sample as well. CDR3 sequence reads: CASSQGGDTGQLYF. CDR3 bases read: TGTGCCAGCAGCCAAGGGGGAGACACCGGG. V is TRBV5 and J is TRBJ2-2, with D unclear. The read gets to within 4 residues of the CDR3 end, and the germline J gene fills in the rest. Trimming took off 1 base at V and 3 bases at J, with 6 bases between the two ends. This CDR3 is built from 14 residues. CDR1 LGHNA and CDR2 YNLKQL come from the germline V gene (reference sequence).

This clone was seen ten or more times. The listed genes are named as in mouse. The CDR3 end is not reached by the read, which stops 3 residues before it; the germline J gene fills it in. The rearrangement uses TRBV19 and TRBJ1-6; 7 bases line up with TRBD1. TRBJ1-6 is an ORF for which the function is uncertain. The CDR3 runs to 15 residues. Germline CDR1 is FNHDT and CDR2 is SITEND (reference sequence). V was clipped by 4 bases and J by 3 bases; unmatched bases: 4. The covered CDR3 bases are TGTGCCAGCAGTCTCAGGGGGTACTATAATTCGCCC. Translated: CASSLRGYYNSP. The entire CDR3 protein is CASSLRGYYNSPLYF.

This clone has only a few counts. Germline and genes: mouse. With the read ending 4 residues before the CDR3 end, the germline J gene is used to fill in that end. The V call is TRBV13-1, the J call TRBJ2-3; TRBD1 is a possible D gene (6 bases). The germline gives CDR1 NSHNY, CDR2 SYGAGN. The CDR3 is 16 amino acids. CDR3 bases read: TGTGCCAGCAGTGCCCCCCGCAGGGGCGGGGAAGAA. It codes for CASSAPRRGGEE. From start to end, the CDR3 is CASSAPRRGGEETLYF.

A few counts support this clone. Genes here carry mouse names. From the germline J gene comes the end of the CDR3, since the read stops 4 residues before it. The chain is built from TRBV19 and TRBJ2-2; TRBD2 matches at 11 bases. Germline loops: CDR1 FNHDT, CDR2 SITEND (reference sequence). V was clipped by 1 base and J by 0 bases; unmatched bases: 2. This CDR3 comprises 17 residues. The DNA read from the CDR3 is TGTGCCAGCAGTATAAGGGACTGGGGGTCAAACACCGGG. This encodes CASSIRDWGSNTG. The full CDR3 sequence reads CASSIRDWGSNTGQLYF. The variable domain in full, with the rest retrieved from reference TRBV19 and TRBJ2-2, is GGIITQTPKFLIGQEGQKLTLKCQQNFNHDTMYWYRQDSGKGLRLIYYSITENDLQKGDLSEGYDASREKKSSFSLTVTSAQKNEMAVFLCASSIRDWGSNTGQLYFGEGSKLTVL.

Note on this clone: Genes and germline come from the mouse. The read terminates 4 residues ahead of where the CDR3 ends, so the germline J gene completes it. The rearrangement uses TRBV19 and TRBJ2-2, with TRBD2 identical over 7 bases. With V trimmed by 4 bases and J by 6 bases, 6 bases remained unmatched. CDR1 FNHDT and CDR2 SITEND come from the germline V gene (reference sequence). The CDR3 totals 14 residues. The CDR3: CASSPRLGSGQLYF. Partial CDR3 DNA: TGTGCCAGCAGTCCCCGACTGGGATCCGGG.

Points on this clone: Germline and genes here are mouse. Read coverage stops 3 residues before the CDR3 terminus; the germline J gene supplies the remainder. The gene calls are TRBV13-1 and TRBJ1-6; 7 nucleotides align to TRBD1. TRBJ1-6 is an ORF, with its function uncertain. There are 16 residues in the CDR3. V shed 3 bases and J 4 bases; nucleotides not matched to a gene: 7. Germline-derived CDR1 and CDR2 are NSHNY and SYGAGN. CDR3 sequence reads: CASSATGQIYNSPLYF. CDR3 bases read: TGTGCCAGCAGTGCCACGGGACAGATTTATAATTCGCCC.

This clone was seen a few times. The genes are named according to mouse. The CDR3 end falls 4 residues outside the read, so it is completed with the germline J gene. The V call is TRBV19, the J call TRBJ2-5; the match to TRBD2 covers 10 bases. The CDR3 covers 15 residues. The germline CDR1 and CDR2 sequences are FNHDT and SITEND (reference sequence). The CDR3 loop is CASSMAGGAPDTQYF. The sequenced part of the CDR3 DNA is TGTGCCAGCAGTATGGCTGGGGGGGCGCCTGAC.

On this clone: Genes here carry mouse names. Read data end 4 residues before the CDR3 end; the end is taken from the germline J gene. The V and J genes are TRBV13-3 and TRBJ2-2; TRBD1 aligns across 8 bases. The CDR3 runs to 14 residues. Germline CDR1 and CDR2: NNHDY and SYVADS. V was pared by 4 bases and J by 4 bases, with 3 bases of the junction left unmatched. The sequenced CDR3 bases are TGTGCCAGCAGTCCTGACAGGGGCACCGGG. It yields the protein CASSPDRGTG. The CDR3 reads in full as CASSPDRGTGQLYF.

A note on this clone: Gene names refer to mouse genes. The sequenced fragment ends 4 residues before the CDR3 boundary, so the rest is inferred from the germline J gene. The chain links TRBV19 to TRBJ2-7; 12 bases agree with TRBD2. J was trimmed by 3 bases and V by 2 bases; bases with no gene match: 3. Germline CDR1 FNHDT, CDR2 SITEND (reference sequence). This CDR3 contains 15 residues. CDR3 DNA, as far as it was read: TGTGCCAGCAGTATTGACTGGGGGGGCTACTAT. Translating gives CASSIDWGGYY. The entire CDR3 is CASSIDWGGYYEQYF.

As to this clone: These gene names are mouse names. The read ends 4 residues early relative to the CDR3; the germline J gene fills the gap. The same CDR3 can be traced to other DNA sequences in this sample. The rearrangement links TRBV19 to TRBJ2-2, with TRBD1 matching 7 bases. The germline V gene encodes CDR1 FNHDT and CDR2 SITEND (reference sequence). V lost 5 bases to trimming and J lost 0 bases; unmatched junction nucleotides: 1. The CDR3 loop spans 14 amino acids. The CDR3 loop reads CASRDRANTGQLYF. The sequenced CDR3 bases are TGTGCCAGCAGAGACAGGGCAAACACCGGG.

This clone was detected only a few times. Mouse names are used for the genes. The read terminates 4 residues ahead of where the CDR3 ends, so the germline J gene completes it. The V and J genes are TRBV13-1 and TRBJ1-1; 8 bases align to TRBD1. The ends lost 2 bases at V and 0 bases at J; junction bases unmatched: 6. Germline assignment: CDR1 NSHNY and CDR2 SYGAGN. The CDR3 spans 16 residues. This CDR3 reads CASSDPPGQANTEVFF. The CDR3 DNA, read in part, is TGTGCCAGCAGTGACCCTCCGGGACAGGCAAACACA.

Only a few counts were recorded for this clone. Mouse gene names and germline throughout. The CDR3 extends 4 residues past the end of the read, so its final part is completed from the germline J gene. Distinct nucleotide sequences in the sample also encode this CDR3. The chain is built from TRBV13-1 and TRBJ1-2, with 9 positions matching TRBD1. This CDR3 is 15 amino acids long. V lost 2 bases, J lost 3 bases, and 5 bases stayed unmatched. Germline V CDR1 and CDR2: NSHNY, SYGAGN. The part of the CDR3 DNA that was read is TGTGCCAGCAGTGAAAGGGACAGGGAGGACTCC. Amino acid sequence: CASSERDREDS. The full CDR3 protein reads CASSERDREDSDYTF.

This clone was seen a handful of times. Any gene name here is a mouse gene name. The CDR3 goes on 4 residues after the read ends, and that part is filled in from the germline J gene. V gene TRBV13-1 combines with J gene TRBJ2-5; TRBD2 matches at 12 bases. CDR1 NSHNY and CDR2 SYGAGN come from the germline V gene. The length of the CDR3 is 15 residues. Partial CDR3 DNA: TGTGCCAGCAGTTTGACTGGGGGGGCGGGGGAC. Translation gives CASSLTGGAGD. The entire CDR3 is CASSLTGGAGDTQYF.

About this clone itself: Each gene name is a mouse one. The observed sequence ends 4 residues before the CDR3 terminus, with the missing tail filled in from the germline J gene. The chain carries TRBV17 and TRBJ2-7; 7 bases map to TRBD1. This CDR3 has 15 amino acids. In germline, CDR1 is MNHDT, CDR2 YYDKIL. CDR3 sequence: CASSRGPGQPYEQYF. The CDR3 DNA, read in part, is TGTGCTAGCAGTAGAGGCCCGGGACAGCCATAT.